The 11 T cell receptor beta chains given below trace back to one sample, sequenced in a study of cytomegalovirus exposure and HLA in healthy donors. The PCR used 60 Vbeta and 13 Jbeta primers. Sequencing used immunoSEQ multiplex PCR; TCRdb keeps in-frame clones, though not all of them. The table records 200,000 to 300,000 clones, 70% to 90% of them present only once. The sample taken for sequencing was PBMCs. The receptor source for this set is a girl aged 2 to 9 in good health and CMV-seronegative.

This sequence joins TRBV27 and TRBJ2-1; 9 bases are shared with TRBD2. CDR3 length: 16 residues. In germline, CDR1 is MNHEY, CDR2 SMNVEV (reference sequence). V shed 6 bases and J 8 bases; nucleotides not matched to a gene: 14. The CDR3 region is CASSSTRGGGSDEQFF. The CDR3 DNA is TGTGCCAGCAGCTCCACGCGCGGGGGGGGCAGTGATGAGCAGTTCTTC.

This chain uses TRBV19 with TRBJ2-5, with 7 bases aligning to TRBD1. The CDR3 is 15 residues long. The germline V gene encodes CDR1 LNHDA and CDR2 SQIVND (reference sequence). V lost 6 bases and J lost 2; bases outside the gene matches: 9. CDR3 protein: CASRPMGQLQETQYF. The CDR3 region has the DNA TGTGCCAGTAGGCCCATGGGACAGCTACAAGAGACCCAGTACTTC.

The chain is built from TRBV30 and TRBJ2-7; 7 positions match TRBD1. Germline-derived CDR1 and CDR2 are GTSNPN and SVGIG (reference sequence). The CDR3 runs to 15 residues. The trim removed 1 base at V and 3 bases at J, leaving 9 bases unmatched. The DNA of the CDR3 is TGTGCCTGGAGTGGGCACCCGGGACAGAGCTACGAGCAGTACTTC. Its protein product is CAWSGHPGQSYEQYF.

The chain carries TRBV6-1 and TRBJ1-3, with no clear D. Trimming pared 4 bases from V and 2 bases from J, leaving 15 bases between. The CDR3 spans 16 residues. The V gene's germline CDR1 is MNHNS and CDR2 SASEGT. The CDR3 sequence: CASSAARFNAGNTIYF. CDR3 nucleotides: TGTGCCAGCAGTGCAGCGCGTTTCAACGCTGGAAACACCATATATTTT.

V usage is TRBV10-3 and J usage is TRBJ2-7; 7 bases are a match to TRBD2. Looked up from germline, CDR1 is ENHRY and CDR2 is SYGVKD. Germline trimming cut 8 bases from V and 4 bases from J; bases unmatched to any gene: 14. The CDR3 runs to 15 residues. CDR3 loop: CAIRGEVVIPYEQYF. CDR3 DNA: TGTGCCATCCGGGGGGAGGTGGTAATACCTTACGAGCAGTACTTC.

The chain combines TRBV6-5 with TRBJ1-4, with TRBD1 identical over 9 bases. The J segment lost 7 bases and the V segment lost 4 bases, leaving 4 bases of the junction unmatched. This CDR3 has 14 residues. Germline loops: CDR1 MNHEY, CDR2 SVGAGI. CDR3 nucleotides: TGTGCCAGCAGTTTAACAGGGGGCGGTGAAAAACTGTTTTTT. Amino acids: CASSLTGGGEKLFF.

The V and J genes are TRBV5-1 and TRBJ2-2; 9 bases agree with TRBD2. The CDR3 runs 15 residues. Losses at the gene ends were 4 bases for V and 0 bases for J; bases not matched to a gene: 1. Looked up from germline, CDR1 is SGHRS and CDR2 is YFSETQ. The CDR3 region has the DNA TGCGCCAGCAGCCTAGCGGGGTCGAACACCGGGGAGCTGTTTTTT. This sequence encodes CASSLAGSNTGELFF.

The chain combines TRBV7-9 with TRBJ2-4, with 7 bases aligning to TRBD2. CDR3 length: 16 residues. With 6 bases clipped from V and 1 base from J, the junction kept 9 bases outside the gene matches. Germline V gene lookup returns CDR1 SEHNR and CDR2 FQNEAQ (reference sequence). The CDR3 sequence is CASRHPGGRAKNIQYF. The DNA for the CDR3 is TGTGCCAGCAGACACCCGGGAGGACGGGCCAAAAACATTCAGTACTTC.

V is TRBV5-4 and J is TRBJ2-2, with D perhaps matching TRBD2 (5 bases). The V end lost 4 bases, the J end lost 0 bases, and 13 bases lay between the germline ends. This CDR3 is built from 16 residues. Germline V CDR1 and CDR2: SGHNT, YYREEE (reference sequence). DNA for the CDR3: TGTGCCAGCAGCCTCGGGGTTCCCACGAACACCGGGGAGCTGTTTTTT. Protein sequence: CASSLGVPTNTGELFF.

V usage is TRBV27 and J usage is TRBJ2-3; the D gene is possibly TRBD1 (6 bases). Deletions cut 5 bases from V and 1 base from J, with 16 bases between. This CDR3 contains 16 residues. Per the germline V gene, CDR1 is MNHEY and CDR2 is SMNVEV (reference sequence). The CDR3 bases are TGTGCCAGCAGTATGACGTACAGGGCGGGCACAGATACGCAGTATTTT. The encoded protein is CASSMTYRAGTDTQYF.

This clone was observed a single time. The CDR3 spells CAISDPSGRETYNEQFF. CDR3 DNA sequence: TGTGCCATCAGTGATCCTAGCGGGAGGGAAACCTACAATGAGCAGTTCTTC. The rearrangement uses TRBV10-3 and TRBJ2-1; 12 positions match TRBD2. The CDR3 covers 17 residues. The ends lost 3 bases at V and 2 bases at J; junction bases unmatched: 5. Germline V gives CDR1 ENHRY, CDR2 SYGVKD.